The next 16 T cell receptor beta chains were all read from a single sample in a study of blood T cell repertoires in COVID-19. Only in-frame clones appear in the TCRdb table, and some are missing; sequencing was by immunoSEQ multiplex PCR. The repertoire includes about 130,000 clones, roughly 80% of them detected once, and 3% sits in the top ten. Sequences were obtained from peripheral blood. These receptors originate from an elderly woman with acute or convalescent COVID-19.

The chain is built from TRBV5-1 and TRBJ2-3; 8 bases map to TRBD2. Losses at the gene ends were 4 bases for V and 3 bases for J; bases not matched to a gene: 19. The CDR3 sequence is 19 residues long. CDR1 is SGHRS and CDR2 is YFSETQ in the germline V gene. The CDR3 coding sequence is TGCGCCAGCAGCCCATTTGCGAGCGGGGGTCGGGGGAGGACAGATACGCAGTATTTT. This gives the protein CASSPFASGGRGRTDTQYF.

The chain recombines TRBV11-2 with TRBJ2-3, with 9 bases matching TRBD2. CDR3 length equals 17 residues. CDR1 and CDR2 (germline): SGHAT, FQNNGV. Germline trimming cut 4 bases from V and 5 bases from J; bases unmatched to any gene: 13. The CDR3 reads CASSSLSGGGDRDTQYF. CDR3 sequence (DNA): TGTGCCAGCAGCTCTCTCTCGGGCGGGGGGGACCGAGATACGCAGTATTTT. The full variable domain, completed using reference TRBV11-2 and TRBJ2-3, is EAGVAQSPRYKIIEKRQSVAFWCNPISGHATLYWYQQILGQGPKLLIQFQNNGVVDDSQLPKDRFSAERLKGVDSTLKIQPAKLEDSAVYLCASSSLSGGGDRDTQYFGPGTRLTVL.

The chain recombines TRBV10-3 with TRBJ1-2; 7 bases map to TRBD1. Germline-derived CDR1 and CDR2 are ENHRY and SYGVKD. J lost 5 bases, V lost 3 bases, and 6 bases had no gene match. The CDR3 covers 14 residues. The CDR3: CAISDRGLGYGYTF. Written as DNA, the CDR3 is TGTGCCATCAGTGATAGGGGGCTAGGGTATGGCTACACCTTC.

The genes are TRBV9 and TRBJ2-2; 9 bases are a match to TRBD2. V dropped 4 bases and J dropped 0; count of bases not matched to a gene: 7. Germline V gives CDR1 SGDLS, CDR2 YYNGEE. The CDR3 runs 17 residues. The DNA for the CDR3 is TGTGCCAGCAGCTCCCGACTAGCGGACACGAACACCGGGGAGCTGTTTTTT. Residues: CASSSRLADTNTGELFF.

This chain links TRBV5-1 with TRBJ1-1; D unclear. Germline CDR1 is SGHRS and CDR2 is YFSETQ. V shed 2 bases and J shed 5 bases, with 7 bases lying between them. This CDR3 has 12 amino acids. CDR3 region: CASSLSGTEAFF. The CDR3 bases are TGCGCCAGCAGCTTAAGCGGGACTGAAGCTTTCTTT.

This clone was recorded once. The gene calls are TRBV18 and TRBJ2-5; 7 bases align to TRBD2. Germline-derived CDR1 and CDR2 are KGHSH and LQKENI. This CDR3 comprises 15 residues. J gave up 1 base and V 2 bases, and 4 bases lay outside the gene matches. CDR3: CASSPGGGTQETQYF. The CDR3 DNA follows: TGTGCCAGCTCACCAGGGGGAGGGACCCAAGAGACCCAGTACTTC.

The chain joins TRBV9 to TRBJ2-3; perhaps TRBD1 as D (5 bases). The CDR3 runs to 15 residues. Trimming removed 0 bases at V and 4 bases at J, with 12 bases between. Per germline, CDR1 SGDLS and CDR2 YYNGEE. The CDR3 reads CASSVAGSGPDTQYF. The CDR3, as DNA: TGTGCCAGCAGCGTAGCCGGATCAGGGCCAGATACGCAGTATTTT.

There are a few counts of this clone. The rearrangement uses TRBV5-1 and TRBJ1-3; D is possibly TRBD1 (6 bases). Trimming left V 5 bases short and J 4 bases short, with 10 bases between. The CDR3 loop spans 13 amino acids. CDR1 is SGHRS, CDR2 YFSETQ, per germline. The CDR3 coding sequence is TGCGCCAGCAGAAACACAGGGGGAAACACCATATATTTT. This codes for CASRNTGGNTIYF.

The genes are TRBV28 and TRBJ1-2; 7 bases line up with TRBD1. The V gene's germline CDR1 is MDHEN and CDR2 SYDVKM. V lost 9 bases, J lost 4 bases, and 5 bases stayed unmatched. This CDR3 spans 12 amino acids. CDR3 nucleotide sequence: TGTGCCAGTACAGGGACAGCCTATGGCTACACCTTC. It specifies CASTGTAYGYTF.

This clone was picked up one time. The gene calls are TRBV7-9 and TRBJ2-5; D uncertain. This CDR3 region has 12 residues. V lost 4 bases to trimming and J lost 1 base, with 4 bases between them. Germline values: CDR1 SEHNR, CDR2 FQNEAQ (reference sequence). The CDR3 bases are TGTGCCAGCAGCTCGTTCCAAGAGACCCAGTACTTC. It codes for CASSSFQETQYF.

This clone was observed once. The V and J genes are TRBV12-3 or TRBV12-4 and TRBJ1-4; 7 positions agree with TRBD1. The CDR3 covers 12 residues. The V gene end was trimmed by 6 bases and the J gene end by 7 bases; junction bases not matched to a gene: 2. CDR3 bases: TGTGCCAGCAGGCAGGGGGGTGAAAAACTGTTTTTT. Amino acids: CASRQGGEKLFF.

This chain links TRBV20-1 with TRBJ2-7, with 8 bases lining up with TRBD2. Trimming cost V 6 bases and J 5 bases; bases outside gene matches: 3. The CDR3 contains 11 residues. Germline V gene sequence: CDR1 DFQATT, CDR2 SNEGSKA (reference sequence). The DNA of the CDR3 is TGCAGTGCACCGGGGGGGCACGAGCAGTACTTC. This translates into CSAPGGHEQYF.

This chain uses TRBV7-9 with TRBJ1-4; weak D call: TRBD1 (5 bases). The CDR3 runs 18 residues. Trimming stripped 3 bases from V and 0 bases from J, with 17 bases between. The germline gives CDR1 SEHNR, CDR2 FQNEAQ (reference sequence). The CDR3 is CASSLLRQTVATNEKLFF. CDR3 DNA: TGTGCCAGCAGCTTGTTGAGACAGACCGTTGCAACTAATGAAAAACTGTTTTTT.

V and J are TRBV18 and TRBJ1-3; 8 nucleotides agree with TRBD1. V shed 5 bases and J 3 bases; nucleotides not matched to a gene: 9. Germline V gives CDR1 KGHSH, CDR2 LQKENI. The CDR3 is made up of 16 amino acids. Here the CDR3 DNA reads TGTGCCAGCTCAGTAACCGGACAGGGAAATGGAAACACCATATATTTT. It translates to CASSVTGQGNGNTIYF.

The chain links TRBV3-1 (or the pseudogene TRBV3-2) to TRBJ1-6; TRBD1 agrees at 9 bases. The CDR3 length is 16 residues. Losses at the gene ends were 1 base for V and 7 bases for J; bases not matched to a gene: 5. Germline-derived CDR1 and CDR2 are LGHDT and YNNKEL (reference sequence). The chain's CDR3 is CASSQGGTGNNSPLHF. CDR3 DNA sequence: TGTGCCAGCAGCCAAGGAGGGACAGGGAACAATTCACCCCTCCACTTT.

The chain joins TRBV6-6 to TRBJ2-3; perhaps TRBD1 as D (5 bases). The CDR3 is 14 amino acids. Germline CDR1 and CDR2: MNHNY and SVGAGI (reference sequence). Trimming left V 11 bases short and J 2 bases short, with 17 bases between. The CDR3 loop reads CAAELTGYTDTQYF. CDR3 bases: TGTGCCGCGGAGTTAACAGGTTACACAGATACGCAGTATTTT.